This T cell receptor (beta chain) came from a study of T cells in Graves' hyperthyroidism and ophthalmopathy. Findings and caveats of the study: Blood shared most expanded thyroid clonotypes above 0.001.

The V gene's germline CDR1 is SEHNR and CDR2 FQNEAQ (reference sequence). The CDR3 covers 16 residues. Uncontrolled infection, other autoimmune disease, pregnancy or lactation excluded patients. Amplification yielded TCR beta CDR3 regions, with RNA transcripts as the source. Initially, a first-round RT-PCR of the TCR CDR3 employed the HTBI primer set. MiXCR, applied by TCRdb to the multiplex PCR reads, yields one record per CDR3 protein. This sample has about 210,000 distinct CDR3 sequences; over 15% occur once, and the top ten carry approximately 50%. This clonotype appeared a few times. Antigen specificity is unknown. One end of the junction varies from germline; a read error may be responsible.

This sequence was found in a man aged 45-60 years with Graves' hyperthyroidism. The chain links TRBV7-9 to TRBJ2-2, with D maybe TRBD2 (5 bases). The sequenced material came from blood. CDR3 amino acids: CASRHAGGRSTGELLF. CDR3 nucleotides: TGTGCCAGCAGACACGCCGGAGGCAGGTCCACCGGGGAGCTGCTTTTT.